This T cell receptor (beta chain) is drawn from a study of cytomegalovirus exposure and HLA in healthy donors. General study points: TCR clusters originating in the first cohort tended to co-occur in the roughly 120 validation repertoires, according to a later analysis.

Clones were sequenced by immunoSEQ multiplex PCR, and TCRdb holds only the in-frame ones, with some missing. The sample includes about 140,000 clones, 88% seen only once; the top ten take around 8%. On this clone: The antigen remains undetermined.

The CDR3 totals 16 residues. Germline CDR1 LNHDA, CDR2 SQIVND (reference sequence). The ends were cut back, 6 bases at V and 1 base at J, with 18 bases in the middle. The receptor's source is a woman between 18 and 29 years old in good health and CMV-seropositive. This rearrangement joins TRBV19 to TRBJ1-1; D is ambiguous. The sequenced material came from PBMCs. The CDR3 is CASRSAVGFPNTEAFF. The CDR3 bases are TGTGCCAGTAGATCAGCGGTGGGGTTCCCGAACACTGAAGCTTTCTTT.